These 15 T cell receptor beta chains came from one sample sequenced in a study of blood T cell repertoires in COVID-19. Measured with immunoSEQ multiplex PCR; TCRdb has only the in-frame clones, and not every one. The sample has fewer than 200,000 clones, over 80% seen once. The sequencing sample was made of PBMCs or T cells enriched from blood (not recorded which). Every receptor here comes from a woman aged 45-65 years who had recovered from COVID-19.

CDR3 sequence: CASRHVAGVGTDTQYF. CDR3 nucleotide sequence: TGTGCCAGTCGGCATGTGGCGGGAGTGGGTACAGATACGCAGTATTTT. The V gene is TRBV19, the J gene TRBJ2-3, with 7 bases lining up with TRBD2. V lost 8 bases and J lost 3; bases outside the gene matches: 14. Germline-derived CDR1 and CDR2 are LNHDA and SQIVND (reference sequence). The CDR3 consists of 16 residues.

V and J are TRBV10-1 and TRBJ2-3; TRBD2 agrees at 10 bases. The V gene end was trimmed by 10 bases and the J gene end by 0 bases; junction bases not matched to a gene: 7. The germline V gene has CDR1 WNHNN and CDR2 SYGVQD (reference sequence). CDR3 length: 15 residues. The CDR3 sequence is CAKNGLAESTDTQYF. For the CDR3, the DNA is TGCGCCAAAAACGGACTAGCGGAAAGCACAGATACGCAGTATTTT.

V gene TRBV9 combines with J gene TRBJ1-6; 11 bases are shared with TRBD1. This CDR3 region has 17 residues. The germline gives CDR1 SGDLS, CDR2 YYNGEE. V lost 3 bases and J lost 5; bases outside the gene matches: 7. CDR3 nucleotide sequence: TGTGCCAGCAGCGAAGGGACAGGGGGTTTTAATAATTCACCCCTCCACTTT. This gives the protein CASSEGTGGFNNSPLHF.

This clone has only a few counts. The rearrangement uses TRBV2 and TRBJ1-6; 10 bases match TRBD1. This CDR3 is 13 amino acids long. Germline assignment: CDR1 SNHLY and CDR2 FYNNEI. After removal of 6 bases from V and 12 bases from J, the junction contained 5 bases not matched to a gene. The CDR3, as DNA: TGTGCCAGCAGGGACAGGGGGAGCGGACCCCTCCACTTT. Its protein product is CASRDRGSGPLHF.

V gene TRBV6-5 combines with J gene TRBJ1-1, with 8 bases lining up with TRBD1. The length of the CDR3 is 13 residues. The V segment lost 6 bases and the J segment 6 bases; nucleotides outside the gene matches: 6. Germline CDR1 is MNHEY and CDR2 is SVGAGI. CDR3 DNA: TGTGCCAGCAGAAGGACAGGGAGGCCTGAAGCTTTCTTT. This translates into CASRRTGRPEAFF.

The CDR3 region has the DNA TGTGCCAGCAGTGAAGAAGACAGTTATTCACCCCTCCACTTT. Translation gives CASSEEDSYSPLHF. This chain uses TRBV6-1 with TRBJ1-6, with D maybe TRBD1 (5 bases). The CDR3 runs to 14 residues. Germline CDR1 is MNHNS and CDR2 is SASEGT. The V and J ends lost 1 base and 8 bases respectively, with 9 bases between them.

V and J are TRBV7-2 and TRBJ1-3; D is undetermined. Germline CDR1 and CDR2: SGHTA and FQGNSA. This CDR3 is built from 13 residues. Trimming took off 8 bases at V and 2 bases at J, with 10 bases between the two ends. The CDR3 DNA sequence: TGTGCCAGCGGCAAGTCGCCTGGAAACACCATATATTTT. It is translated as CASGKSPGNTIYF.

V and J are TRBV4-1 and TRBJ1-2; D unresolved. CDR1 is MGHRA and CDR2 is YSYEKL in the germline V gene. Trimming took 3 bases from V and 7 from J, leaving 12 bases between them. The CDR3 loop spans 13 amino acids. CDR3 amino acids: CASSQVSGVGYTF. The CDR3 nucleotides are TGCGCCAGCAGCCAGGTCTCCGGGGTTGGCTACACCTTC.

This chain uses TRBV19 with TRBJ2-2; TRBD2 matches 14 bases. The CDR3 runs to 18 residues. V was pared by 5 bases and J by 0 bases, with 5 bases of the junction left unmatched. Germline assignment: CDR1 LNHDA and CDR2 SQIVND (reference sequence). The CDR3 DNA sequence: TGTGCCAGTAGTTCGGGACTAGCGGGGGCCGCGAACACCGGGGAGCTGTTTTTT. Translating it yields CASSSGLAGAANTGELFF.

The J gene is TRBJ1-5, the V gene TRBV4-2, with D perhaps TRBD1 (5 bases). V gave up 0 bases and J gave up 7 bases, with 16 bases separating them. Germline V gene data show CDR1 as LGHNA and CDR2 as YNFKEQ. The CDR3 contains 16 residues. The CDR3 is CASSQDMGQGGQPQHF. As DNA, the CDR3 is TGTGCCAGCAGCCAAGATATGGGCCAGGGAGGGCAGCCCCAGCATTTT.

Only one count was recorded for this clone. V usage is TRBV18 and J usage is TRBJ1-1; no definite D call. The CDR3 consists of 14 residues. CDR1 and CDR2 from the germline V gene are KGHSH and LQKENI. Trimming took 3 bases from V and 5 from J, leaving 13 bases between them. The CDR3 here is CASSPSLGRTEAFF. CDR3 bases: TGTGCCAGCTCACCCTCCTTGGGGAGGACTGAAGCTTTCTTT.

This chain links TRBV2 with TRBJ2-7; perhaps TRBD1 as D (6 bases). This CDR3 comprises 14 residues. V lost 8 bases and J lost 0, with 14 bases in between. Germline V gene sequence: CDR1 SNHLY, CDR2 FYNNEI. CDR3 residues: CASRREGGSYEQYV. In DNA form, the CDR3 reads TGTGCCAGCCGCCGCGAAGGGGGCTCCTACGAGCAGTACGTC.

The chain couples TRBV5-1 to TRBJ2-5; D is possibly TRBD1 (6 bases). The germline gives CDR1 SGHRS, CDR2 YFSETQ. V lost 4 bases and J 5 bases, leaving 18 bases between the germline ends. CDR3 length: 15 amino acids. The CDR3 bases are TGCGCCAGCAGCCTCCTGACAGGTGTGCGCGAGACCCAGTACTTC. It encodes CASSLLTGVRETQYF. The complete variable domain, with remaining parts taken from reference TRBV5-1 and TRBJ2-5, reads KAGVTQTPRYLIKTRGQQVTLSCSPISGHRSVSWYQQTPGQGLQFLFEYFSETQRNKGNFPGRFSGRQFSNSRSEMNVSTLELGDSALYLCASSLLTGVRETQYFGPGTRLLVL.

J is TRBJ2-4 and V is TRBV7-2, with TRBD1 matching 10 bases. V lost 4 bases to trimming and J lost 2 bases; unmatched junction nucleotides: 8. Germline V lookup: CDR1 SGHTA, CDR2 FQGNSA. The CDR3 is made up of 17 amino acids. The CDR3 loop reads CASSSAGTGASKNIQYF. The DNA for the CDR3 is TGTGCCAGCAGCTCAGCCGGGACAGGGGCGTCCAAAAACATTCAGTACTTC.

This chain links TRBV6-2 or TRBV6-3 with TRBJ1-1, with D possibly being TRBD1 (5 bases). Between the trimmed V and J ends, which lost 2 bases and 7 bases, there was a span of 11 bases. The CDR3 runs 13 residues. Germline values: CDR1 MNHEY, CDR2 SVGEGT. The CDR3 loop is CASSYALGGEAFF. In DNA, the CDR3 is TGTGCCAGCAGTTACGCGTTGGGGGGTGAAGCTTTCTTT.